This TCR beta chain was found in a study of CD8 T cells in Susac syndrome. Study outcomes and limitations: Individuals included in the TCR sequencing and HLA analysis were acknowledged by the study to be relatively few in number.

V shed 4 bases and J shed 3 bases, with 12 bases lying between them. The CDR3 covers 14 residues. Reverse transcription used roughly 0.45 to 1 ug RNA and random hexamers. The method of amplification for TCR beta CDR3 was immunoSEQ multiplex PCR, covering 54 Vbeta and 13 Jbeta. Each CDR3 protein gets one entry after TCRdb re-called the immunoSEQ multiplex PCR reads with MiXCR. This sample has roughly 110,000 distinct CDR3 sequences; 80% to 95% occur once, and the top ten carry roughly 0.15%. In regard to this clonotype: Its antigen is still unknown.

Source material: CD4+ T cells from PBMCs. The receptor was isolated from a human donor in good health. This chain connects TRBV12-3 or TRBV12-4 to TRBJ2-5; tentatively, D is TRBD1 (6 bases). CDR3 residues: CASSSPGVKETQYF. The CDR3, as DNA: TGTGCCAGCAGTTCCCCAGGGGTGAAAGAGACCCAGTACTTC.